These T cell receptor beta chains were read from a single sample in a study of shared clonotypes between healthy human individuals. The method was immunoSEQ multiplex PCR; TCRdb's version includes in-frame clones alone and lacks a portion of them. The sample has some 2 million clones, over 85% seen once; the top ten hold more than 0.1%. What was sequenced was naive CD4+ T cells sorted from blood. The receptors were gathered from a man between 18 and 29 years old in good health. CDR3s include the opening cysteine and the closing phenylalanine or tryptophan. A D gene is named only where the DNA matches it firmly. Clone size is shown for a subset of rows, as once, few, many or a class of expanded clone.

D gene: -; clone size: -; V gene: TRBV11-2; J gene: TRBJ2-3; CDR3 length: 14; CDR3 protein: CASSFRRGTDTQYF; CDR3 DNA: TGTGCCAGCAGCTTCCGGAGGGGCACAGATACGCAGTATTTT
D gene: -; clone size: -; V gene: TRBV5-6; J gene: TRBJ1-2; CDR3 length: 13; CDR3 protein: CASSFLVVGGYTF; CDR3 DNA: TGTGCCAGCAGCTTCTTGGTGGTGGGTGGCTACACCTTC
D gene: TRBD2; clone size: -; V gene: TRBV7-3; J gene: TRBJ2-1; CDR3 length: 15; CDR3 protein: CASSFGLAGGNEQFF; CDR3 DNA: TGTGCCAGCAGCTTTGGACTAGCGGGGGGCAATGAGCAGTTCTTC
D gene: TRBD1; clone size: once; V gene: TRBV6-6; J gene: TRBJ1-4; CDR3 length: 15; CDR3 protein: CASSHRTGGTMKLFF; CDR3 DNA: TGTGCCAGCAGTCATCGGACAGGGGGGACAATGAAGTTGTTTTTT
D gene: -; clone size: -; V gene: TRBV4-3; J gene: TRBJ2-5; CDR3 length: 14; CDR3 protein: CASSQAGLGETQYF; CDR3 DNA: TGCGCCAGCAGCCAAGCTGGATTGGGAGAGACCCAGTACTTC
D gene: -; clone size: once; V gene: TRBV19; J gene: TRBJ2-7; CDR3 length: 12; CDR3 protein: CASASDSYEQYF; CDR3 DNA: TGTGCCAGTGCCTCGGATTCCTACGAGCAGTACTTC
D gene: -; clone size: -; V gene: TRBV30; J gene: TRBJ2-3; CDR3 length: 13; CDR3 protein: CAWTRGITDTQYF; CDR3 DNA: TGTGCCTGGACCCGCGGCATCACAGATACGCAGTATTTT
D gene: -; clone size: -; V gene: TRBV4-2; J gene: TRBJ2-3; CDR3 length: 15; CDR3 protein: CASSPDGADTDTQYF; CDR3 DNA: TGTGCCAGCAGCCCGGACGGGGCGGACACAGATACGCAGTATTTT
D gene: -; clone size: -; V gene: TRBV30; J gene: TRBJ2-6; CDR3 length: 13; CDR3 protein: CAWSVGLANVLTF; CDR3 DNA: TGTGCCTGGAGTGTAGGACTAGCCAACGTCCTGACTTTC
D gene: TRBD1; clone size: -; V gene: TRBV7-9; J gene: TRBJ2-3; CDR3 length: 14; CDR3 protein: CASSRQGAGDTQYF; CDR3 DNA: TGTGCCAGCAGCCGACAGGGGGCAGGAGATACGCAGTATTTT
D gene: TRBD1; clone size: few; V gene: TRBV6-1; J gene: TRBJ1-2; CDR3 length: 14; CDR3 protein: CASSEALTGVGYTF; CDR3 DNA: TGTGCCAGCAGTGAAGCGCTTACAGGGGTCGGCTACACCTTC
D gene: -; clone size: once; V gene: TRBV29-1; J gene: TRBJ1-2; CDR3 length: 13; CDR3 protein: CSAQKAGNYRYTF; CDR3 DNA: TGCAGCGCCCAAAAGGCAGGGAACTATCGCTACACCTTC
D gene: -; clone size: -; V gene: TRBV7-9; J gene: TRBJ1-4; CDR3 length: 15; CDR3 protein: CASSERDGNNEKLFF; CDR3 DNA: TGTGCCAGCAGCGAACGGGACGGTAATAATGAAAAACTGTTTTTT
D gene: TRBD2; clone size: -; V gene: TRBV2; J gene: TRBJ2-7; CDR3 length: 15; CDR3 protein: CASSERASGNYEQYF; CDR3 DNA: TGTGCCAGCAGTGAACGGGCTAGCGGAAACTACGAGCAGTACTTC
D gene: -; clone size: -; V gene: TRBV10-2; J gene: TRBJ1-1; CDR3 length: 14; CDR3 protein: CASSEAGRNTEAFF; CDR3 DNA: TGCGCCAGCAGTGAGGCAGGACGGAACACTGAAGCTTTCTTT
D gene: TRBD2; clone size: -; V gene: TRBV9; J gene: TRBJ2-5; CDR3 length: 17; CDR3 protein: CASSTGLAGVWQETQYF; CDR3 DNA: TGTGCCAGCAGCACGGGACTAGCGGGAGTTTGGCAGGAGACCCAGTACTTC
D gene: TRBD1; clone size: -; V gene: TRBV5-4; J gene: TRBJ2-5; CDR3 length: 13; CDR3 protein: CASSLTGYETQYF; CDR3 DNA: TGTGCCAGCAGCCTGACAGGGTACGAGACCCAGTACTTC
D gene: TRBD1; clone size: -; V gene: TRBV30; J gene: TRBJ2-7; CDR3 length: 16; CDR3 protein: CAWSSFRDRGAYEQYF; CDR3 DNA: TGTGCCTGGAGTTCCTTTAGAGACAGGGGTGCCTACGAGCAGTACTTC